The clone carrying this T cell receptor beta chain was observed once. Its antigen is currently unknown. These data are taken from a study of shared clonotypes between healthy human individuals. Study-wide context: Donor ages ranged 18 to 49 years: a couple of women, a few men.

The naive CD8 fraction comprised CD45RO-negative cells positively selected for CCR7 and excluded terminally differentiated effector memory CD45RA+ cells. Assay: immunoSEQ multiplex PCR; the TCRdb copy retains only in-frame clones and omits some. In the table there are approximately 2,000,000 clones, roughly 93% of which are singletons. With V trimmed by 5 bases and J by 5 bases, 6 bases remained unmatched. This CDR3 spans 15 amino acids. Germline V CDR1 and CDR2: SSHAT, FNYEAQ (reference sequence). Study conclusions and caveats: Larger estimated richness was generally seen in naive subsets than in memory subsets. Sampling was confined to blood; repertoires within tissues likely differ.

The rearrangement joins TRBV7-7 to TRBJ2-1; 10 bases align to TRBD2. The source is a man aged 18-30 years in good health. Some clones in this sample may be carry-over from other donors' samples. The material sequenced was naive CD8+ T cells from PBMCs. CDR3 DNA sequence: TGTGCCAGCAGCCCGGGACTAGCGCCAAACAATGAGCAGTTCTTC. This gives the protein CASSPGLAPNNEQFF. Full variable domain (missing parts from reference TRBV7-7 and TRBJ2-1): GAGVSQSPRYKVTKRGQDVTLRCDPISSHATLYWYQQALGQGPEFLTYFNYEAQPDKSGLPSDRFSAERPEGSISTLTIQRTEQRDSAMYRCASSPGLAPNNEQFFGPGTRLTVL.